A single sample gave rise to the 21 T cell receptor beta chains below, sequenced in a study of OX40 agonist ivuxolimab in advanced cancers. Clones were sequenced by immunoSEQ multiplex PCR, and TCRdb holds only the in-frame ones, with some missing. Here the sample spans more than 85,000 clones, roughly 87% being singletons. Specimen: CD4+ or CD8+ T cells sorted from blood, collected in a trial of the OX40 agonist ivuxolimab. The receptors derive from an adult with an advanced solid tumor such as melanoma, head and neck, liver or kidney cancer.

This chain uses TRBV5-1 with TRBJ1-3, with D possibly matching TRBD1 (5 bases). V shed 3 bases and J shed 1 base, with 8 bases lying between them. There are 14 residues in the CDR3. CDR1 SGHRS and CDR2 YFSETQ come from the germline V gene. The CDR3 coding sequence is TGCGCCAGCAGCTCGACAGATTCTGGAAACACCATATATTTT. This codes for CASSSTDSGNTIYF.

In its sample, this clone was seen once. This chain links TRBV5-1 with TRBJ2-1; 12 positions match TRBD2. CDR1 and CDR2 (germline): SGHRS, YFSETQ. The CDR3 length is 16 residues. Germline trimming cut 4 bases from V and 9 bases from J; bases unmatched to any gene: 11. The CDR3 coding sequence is TGCGCCAGCAGCGCACTAGCGGGGGGCGAGTGGGTTGAGCAGTTCTTC. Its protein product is CASSALAGGEWVEQFF.

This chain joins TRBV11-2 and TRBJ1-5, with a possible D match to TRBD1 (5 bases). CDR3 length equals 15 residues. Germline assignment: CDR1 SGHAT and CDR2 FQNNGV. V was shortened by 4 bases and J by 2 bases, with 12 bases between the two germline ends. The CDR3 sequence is CASSSSGGRNQPQHF. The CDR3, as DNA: TGTGCCAGCAGCTCCAGCGGGGGTCGCAATCAGCCCCAGCATTTT.

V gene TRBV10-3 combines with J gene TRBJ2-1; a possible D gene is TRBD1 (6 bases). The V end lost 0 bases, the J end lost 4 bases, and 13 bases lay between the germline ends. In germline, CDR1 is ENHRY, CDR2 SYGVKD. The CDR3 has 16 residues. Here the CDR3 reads CAISESSGGQYNEQFF. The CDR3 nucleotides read TGTGCCATCAGTGAGTCTAGTGGGGGCCAGTACAATGAGCAGTTCTTC.

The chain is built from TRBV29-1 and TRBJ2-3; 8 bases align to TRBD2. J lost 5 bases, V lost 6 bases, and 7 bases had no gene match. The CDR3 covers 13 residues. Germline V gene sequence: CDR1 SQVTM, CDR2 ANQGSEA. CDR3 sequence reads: CSVGGGRLDTQYF. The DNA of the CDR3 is TGCAGCGTCGGCGGGGGGAGGTTAGATACGCAGTATTTT.

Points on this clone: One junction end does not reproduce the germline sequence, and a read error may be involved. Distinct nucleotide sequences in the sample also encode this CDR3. The CDR3 sequence is CASSLTGQGNQPQHF. CDR3 bases: TGTGCCAGCAGCCTAACGGGACAGGGCAATCAGCCCCAGCATTTT. This chain links TRBV7-3 with TRBJ1-5; 8 bases match TRBD1. The CDR3 runs 15 residues. Germline V lookup: CDR1 SGHTA, CDR2 FQGTGA.

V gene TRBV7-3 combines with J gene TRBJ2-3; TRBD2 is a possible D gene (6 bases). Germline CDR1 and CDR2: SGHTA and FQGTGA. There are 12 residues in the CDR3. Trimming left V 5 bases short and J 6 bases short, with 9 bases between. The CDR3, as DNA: TGTGCCAGCAGCCAAGGGAGGGATACGCAGTATTTT. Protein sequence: CASSQGRDTQYF.

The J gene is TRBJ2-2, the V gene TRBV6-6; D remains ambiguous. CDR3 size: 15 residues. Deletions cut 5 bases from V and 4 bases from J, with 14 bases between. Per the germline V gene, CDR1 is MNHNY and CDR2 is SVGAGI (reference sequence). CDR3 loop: CASSITFVGTGELFF. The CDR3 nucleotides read TGTGCCAGCAGTATAACATTCGTCGGCACCGGGGAGCTGTTTTTT.

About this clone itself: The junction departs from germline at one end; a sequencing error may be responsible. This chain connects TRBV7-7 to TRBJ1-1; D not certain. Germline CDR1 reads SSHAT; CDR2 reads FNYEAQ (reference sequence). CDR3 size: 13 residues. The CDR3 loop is CASSLTEGTEAFF. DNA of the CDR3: TGTGCTAGCAGCTTAACTGAAGGGACTGAAGCTTTCTTT.

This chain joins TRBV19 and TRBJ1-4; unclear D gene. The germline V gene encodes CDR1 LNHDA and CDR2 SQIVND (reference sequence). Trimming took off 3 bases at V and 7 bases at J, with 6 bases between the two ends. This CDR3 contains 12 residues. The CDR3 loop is CASSIPGEKLFF. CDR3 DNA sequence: TGTGCCAGTAGTATCCCTGGTGAAAAACTGTTTTTT.

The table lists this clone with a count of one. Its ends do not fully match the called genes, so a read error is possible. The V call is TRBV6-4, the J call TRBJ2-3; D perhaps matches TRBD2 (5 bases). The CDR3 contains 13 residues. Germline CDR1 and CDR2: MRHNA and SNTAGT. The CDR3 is CASRDSNTDTQYF. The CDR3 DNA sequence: TGTGCCAGCAGGGACTCTAACACAGATACGCAGTATTTT.

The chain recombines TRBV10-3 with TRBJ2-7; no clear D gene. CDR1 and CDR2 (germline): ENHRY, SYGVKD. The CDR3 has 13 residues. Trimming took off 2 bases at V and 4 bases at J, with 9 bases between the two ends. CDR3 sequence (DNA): TGTGCCATCAGTGAGGGGGTACCGTACGAGCAGTACTTC. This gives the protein CAISEGVPYEQYF.

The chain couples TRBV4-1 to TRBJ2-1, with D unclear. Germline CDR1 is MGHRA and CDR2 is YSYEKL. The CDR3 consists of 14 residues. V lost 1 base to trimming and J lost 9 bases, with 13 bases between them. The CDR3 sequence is CASSQGLDHIEQFF. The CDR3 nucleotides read TGCGCCAGCAGCCAAGGCCTAGACCACATTGAGCAGTTCTTC.

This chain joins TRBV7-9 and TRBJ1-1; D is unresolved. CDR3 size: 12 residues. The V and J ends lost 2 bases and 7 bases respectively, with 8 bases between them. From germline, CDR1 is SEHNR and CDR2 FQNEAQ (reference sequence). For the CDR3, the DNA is TGTGCCAGCAGCTTAATTATGCTTGAAGCTTTCTTT. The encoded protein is CASSLIMLEAFF.

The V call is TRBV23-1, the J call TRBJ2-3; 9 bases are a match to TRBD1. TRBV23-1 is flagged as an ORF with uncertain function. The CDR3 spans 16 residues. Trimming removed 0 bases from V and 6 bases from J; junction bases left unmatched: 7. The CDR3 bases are TGCGCCAGCAGTCAATCCGGGACAGGGTGCGGTGATACGCAGTATTTT. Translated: CASSQSGTGCGDTQYF.

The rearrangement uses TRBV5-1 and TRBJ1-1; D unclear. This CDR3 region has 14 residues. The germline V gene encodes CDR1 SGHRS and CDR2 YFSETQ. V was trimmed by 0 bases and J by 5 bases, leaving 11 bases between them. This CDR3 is CASSLGPGRTEAFF. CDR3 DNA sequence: TGCGCCAGCAGCTTGGGGCCGGGTAGGACTGAAGCTTTCTTT.

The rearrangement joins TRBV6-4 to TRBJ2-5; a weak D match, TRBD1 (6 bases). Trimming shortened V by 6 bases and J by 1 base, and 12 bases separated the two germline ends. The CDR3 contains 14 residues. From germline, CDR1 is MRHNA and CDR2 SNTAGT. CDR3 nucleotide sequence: TGTGCCAGCAGCGCCGGGACATCCCAAGAGACCCAGTACTTC. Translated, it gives CASSAGTSQETQYF.

This chain's CDR3 is CASSLFGGFGYTF. The CDR3 DNA follows: TGTGCCAGCAGTTTATTCGGAGGGTTTGGCTACACCTTC. The V and J genes are TRBV28 and TRBJ1-2; the D is unclear. The CDR3 length is 13 residues. The germline V gene has CDR1 MDHEN and CDR2 SYDVKM. The V end lost 1 base, the J end lost 7 bases, and 10 bases lay between the germline ends.

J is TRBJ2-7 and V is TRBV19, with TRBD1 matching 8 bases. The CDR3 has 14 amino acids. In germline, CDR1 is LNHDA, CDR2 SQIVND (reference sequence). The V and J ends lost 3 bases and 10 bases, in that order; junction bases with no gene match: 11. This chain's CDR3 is CASSISDRAHPQYF. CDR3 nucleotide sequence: TGTGCCAGTAGTATCTCGGACAGGGCACATCCTCAGTACTTC.

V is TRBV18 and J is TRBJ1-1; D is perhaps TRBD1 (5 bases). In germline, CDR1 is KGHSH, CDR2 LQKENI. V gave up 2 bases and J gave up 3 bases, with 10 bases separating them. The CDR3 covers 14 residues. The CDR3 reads CASSPGGFDTEAFF. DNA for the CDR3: TGTGCCAGCTCACCAGGGGGTTTCGACACTGAAGCTTTCTTT.

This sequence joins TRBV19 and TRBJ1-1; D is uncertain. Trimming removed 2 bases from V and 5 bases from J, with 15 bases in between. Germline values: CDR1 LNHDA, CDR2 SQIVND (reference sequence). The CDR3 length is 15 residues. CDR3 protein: CASSILKGGRTEAFF. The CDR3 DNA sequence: TGTGCCAGTAGTATACTGAAGGGAGGGAGGACTGAAGCTTTCTTT.